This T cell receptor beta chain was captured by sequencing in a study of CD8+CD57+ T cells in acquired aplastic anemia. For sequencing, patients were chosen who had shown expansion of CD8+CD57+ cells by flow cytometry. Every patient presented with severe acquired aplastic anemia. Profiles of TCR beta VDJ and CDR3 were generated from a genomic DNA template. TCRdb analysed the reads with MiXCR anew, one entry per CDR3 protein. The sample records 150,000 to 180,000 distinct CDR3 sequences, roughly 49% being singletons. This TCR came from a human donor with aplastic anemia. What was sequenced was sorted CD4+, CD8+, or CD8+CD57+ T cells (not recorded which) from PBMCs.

The CDR3 is CASSVQGANTGELFF. The DNA for the CDR3 is TGTGCCAGCAGCGTCCAGGGGGCGAACACCGGGGAGCTGTTTTTT. The chain employs TRBV9 and TRBJ2-2; 7 bases line up with TRBD1. Looked up from germline, CDR1 is SGDLS and CDR2 is YYNGEE. The CDR3 length is 15 residues. V lost 2 bases and J lost 0; bases outside the gene matches: 1.